A single sample is the source of the 8 T cell receptor beta chains below, sequenced in a study of beta chain features in type 1 diabetes. Investigators reverse transcribed all isolated RNA, so they sequenced expressed TCRB transcripts. Here immunoSEQ multiplex PCR was the method, and the copy in TCRdb shows in-frame clones only, minus some. In the table there are 200,000 to 300,000 clones, about a tenth of which are singletons. Findings and caveats of the study: TCRB CDR3s from Type 1 diabetes patients were moderately but significantly shorter in all four CD4+ subsets.

Their cognate antigens are unknown. Input material: naive CD4+ T cells from blood. The origin of the receptors is a man aged 25-45 years with type 1 diabetes.

This clone appeared a few times. The V gene is TRBV28, the J gene TRBJ1-5; 9 bases align to TRBD1. Germline V gene sequence: CDR1 MDHEN, CDR2 SYDVKM. J was trimmed by 2 bases and V by 3 bases; bases with no gene match: 2. The CDR3 is made up of 15 amino acids. The CDR3 coding sequence is TGTGCCAGCAGTTTCAGGACAGGGGGCAATCAGCCCCAGCATTTT. This translates into CASSFRTGGNQPQHF.

The V call is TRBV4-3, the J call TRBJ2-3; 7 bases map to TRBD2. Germline V gene data show CDR1 as LGHNA and CDR2 as YSLEER. J was trimmed by 0 bases and V by 0 bases; bases with no gene match: 15. CDR3 length equals 20 residues. The CDR3 here is CASSQDPQSISGGSTDTQYF. CDR3 DNA sequence: TGCGCCAGCAGCCAAGATCCGCAATCGATTTCGGGGGGAAGCACAGATACGCAGTATTTT.

The chain links TRBV11-2 to TRBJ2-3, with unresolved D. Deletions cut 5 bases from V and 2 bases from J, with 5 bases between. CDR3 length: 12 amino acids. CDR1 is SGHAT, CDR2 FQNNGV, per germline. CDR3 residues: CASSPYTDTQYF. The CDR3 coding sequence is TGTGCCAGCAGCCCCTACACAGATACGCAGTATTTT.

This clone appeared a few times. The J gene is TRBJ2-7, the V gene TRBV7-2; TRBD1 aligns across 8 bases. Germline assignment: CDR1 SGHTA and CDR2 FQGNSA. After removal of 5 bases from V and 8 bases from J, the junction contained 8 bases not matched to a gene. This CDR3 region has 13 residues. Here the CDR3 reads CASSPRQGRKQYF. CDR3 DNA sequence: TGTGCCAGCAGCCCTCGACAGGGGCGCAAGCAGTACTTC. The variable domain in full, completed from reference TRBV7-2 and TRBJ2-7, reads GAGVSQSPSNKVTEKGKDVELRCDPISGHTALYWYRQSLGQGLEFLIYFQGNSAPDKSGLPSDRFSAERTGGSVSTLTIQRTQQEDSAVYLCASSPRQGRKQYFGPGTRLTVT.

This clone has a handful of counts. The chain couples TRBV11-3 to TRBJ2-3; the match to TRBD2 covers 7 bases. This CDR3 has 20 amino acids. J gave up 0 bases and V 1 base, and 16 bases lay outside the gene matches. Germline CDR1 is SGHNT and CDR2 is YENEEA. The CDR3 sequence is CASSLVERGEERFSTDTQYF. Here the CDR3 DNA reads TGTGCCAGCAGCTTAGTAGAGCGGGGAGAAGAACGTTTTAGCACAGATACGCAGTATTTT.

The rearrangement links TRBV10-3 to TRBJ1-4; the D is unclear. The CDR3 sequence is 15 residues long. The V gene's germline CDR1 is ENHRY and CDR2 SYGVKD. V gave up 0 bases and J gave up 5 bases, with 10 bases separating them. CDR3 bases: TGTGCCATCAGTGAGTCGGAGGGATCGAATGAAAAACTGTTTTTT. It is translated as CAISESEGSNEKLFF.

The sample holds a few counts of this clone. V and J are TRBV5-1 and TRBJ2-7; D is possibly TRBD2 (6 bases). Trimming removed 2 bases at V and 5 bases at J, with 17 bases between. The CDR3 is made up of 15 amino acids. Germline V CDR1 and CDR2: SGHRS, YFSETQ. CDR3 nucleotides: TGCGCCAGCAGCTTCGGGGGTACTGATATGAACGAGCAGTACTTC. This translates into CASSFGGTDMNEQYF.

This clone was found a few times. The chain combines TRBV12-5 with TRBJ2-4, with a weak D call TRBD2 (6 bases). CDR1 and CDR2 from the germline V gene are LGHNT and FRNRAP. The CDR3 runs to 14 residues. Trimming took 3 bases from V and 5 from J, leaving 11 bases between them. The CDR3 coding sequence is TGTGCTAGTGGTTTCGGAGGGACTGAAAACATTCAGTACTTC. This codes for CASGFGGTENIQYF.